This T cell receptor beta chain stems from a study of CD8+CD57+ T cells in acquired aplastic anemia. Background on the study: CD4+ and CD8+ cells, once sorted, gave DNA averaging roughly 3.2 ug.

Genomic DNA provided the template from which TCR beta VDJ and CDR3 profiles were obtained. TCRdb re-called the reads through MiXCR, storing one row per CDR3 protein. There are tens of thousands of distinct CDR3 sequences in the sample; more than 75% occur only once, and over 20% lies in the top ten. In its sample, this clonotype is medium-sized. Antigen specificity is unknown. The length of the CDR3 is 13 residues. In germline, CDR1 is SGHTA, CDR2 FQGNSA. Trimming removed 4 bases at V and 7 bases at J, with 11 bases between. Study conclusions and caveats: CD8+ Simpson's diversity did not differ significantly between patients and controls.

The sample was sorted CD4+, CD8+, or CD8+CD57+ T cells (not recorded which) from PBMCs. This TCR derives from a human donor in good health, serving as a control. This chain joins TRBV7-2 and TRBJ1-5; D not resolved. CDR3 in DNA: TGTGCCAGCAGCTCCGGACTGAAACAGCCCCAGCATTTT. Amino acids: CASSSGLKQPQHF.